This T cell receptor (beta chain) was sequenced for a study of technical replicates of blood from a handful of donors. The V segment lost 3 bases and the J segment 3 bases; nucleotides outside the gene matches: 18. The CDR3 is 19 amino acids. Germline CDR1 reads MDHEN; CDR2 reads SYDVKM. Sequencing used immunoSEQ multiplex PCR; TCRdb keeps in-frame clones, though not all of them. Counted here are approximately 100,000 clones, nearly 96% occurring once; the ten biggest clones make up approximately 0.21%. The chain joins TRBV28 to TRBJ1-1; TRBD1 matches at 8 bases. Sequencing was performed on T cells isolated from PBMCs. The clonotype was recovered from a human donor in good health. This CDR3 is CASSFEGPGQGSADTEAFF. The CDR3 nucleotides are TGTGCCAGCAGTTTTGAGGGACCCGGACAGGGCTCAGCGGACACTGAAGCTTTCTTT.